Shown below are 11 T cell receptor beta chains from a single sample sequenced in a study of blood T cell repertoires in COVID-19. Some clones are missing from TCRdb's copy, which holds only in-frame ones; the method was immunoSEQ multiplex PCR. The data show around 280,000 clones, around 92% seen once. The sequencing sample was made of peripheral blood. The receptors were gathered from a woman in her twenties or thirties with COVID-19, enrolled during active disease.

The CDR3 bases are TGTGCCAGCAGACCGGGGGTCCGGAACACTGAAGCTTTCTTT. Protein sequence: CASRPGVRNTEAFF. V gene TRBV14 combines with J gene TRBJ1-1; perhaps TRBD1 as D (5 bases). The CDR3 sequence is 14 residues long. Germline loops: CDR1 SGHDN, CDR2 FVKESK. Trimming removed 6 bases from V and 1 base from J, with 12 bases in between.

This CDR3 is CASSDGSTYYEQYF. The CDR3, as DNA: TGTGCCAGCAGTGACGGGAGCACTTACTACGAGCAGTACTTC. The gene calls are TRBV2 and TRBJ2-7, with D possibly matching TRBD2 (6 bases). Per germline, CDR1 SNHLY and CDR2 FYNNEI. The CDR3 consists of 14 residues. Trimming took 3 bases from V and 3 from J, leaving 12 bases between them. Drawing the rest from reference TRBV2 and TRBJ2-7, the complete variable domain is EPEVTQTPSHQVTQMGQEVILRCVPISNHLYFYWYRQILGQKVEFLVSFYNNEISEKSEIFDDQFSVERPDGSNFTLKIRSTKLEDSAMYFCASSDGSTYYEQYFGPGTRLTVT.

The rearrangement links TRBV2 to TRBJ1-5, with TRBD1 identical over 10 bases. CDR1 SNHLY and CDR2 FYNNEI come from the germline V gene. Losses at the gene ends were 6 bases for V and 4 bases for J; bases not matched to a gene: 3. This CDR3 has 14 residues. The CDR3 sequence: CASSRDRGNQPQHF. CDR3 DNA: TGTGCCAGCAGCCGGGACAGGGGTAATCAGCCCCAGCATTTT.

In DNA, the CDR3 is TGTGCCAGCAGCTTAGGGGCAGGAGAGACCCAGTACTTC. It translates to CASSLGAGETQYF. The chain links TRBV11-3 to TRBJ2-5, with D hard to call. The V and J ends lost 1 base and 4 bases respectively, with 7 bases between them. This CDR3 spans 13 amino acids. Per the germline V gene, CDR1 is SGHNT and CDR2 is YENEEA.

This chain uses TRBV7-9 with TRBJ1-4, with TRBD1 identical over 10 bases. Germline CDR1 reads SEHNR; CDR2 reads FQNEAQ (reference sequence). V lost 4 bases to trimming and J lost 7 bases; unmatched junction nucleotides: 6. This CDR3 contains 15 residues. CDR3 amino acids: CASSSGTGEGEKLFF. As DNA, the CDR3 is TGTGCCAGCAGCTCCGGGACAGGGGAGGGTGAAAAACTGTTTTTT.

This clone was seen only a few times. This chain joins TRBV29-1 and TRBJ1-2, with 8 bases fitting TRBD1. The trim removed 7 bases at V and 6 bases at J, leaving 13 bases unmatched. CDR1 is SQVTM and CDR2 is ANQGSEA in the germline V gene. The CDR3 extends over 14 amino acids. CDR3 residues: CSGDSSDRGDGYTF. As DNA, the CDR3 is TGCAGCGGGGACTCTTCTGACAGGGGAGATGGCTACACCTTC. Combining the CDR3 with reference TRBV29-1 and TRBJ1-2 gives the whole variable domain SAVISQKPSRDICQRGTSLTIQCQVDSQVTMMFWYRQQPGQSLTLIATANQGSEATYESGFVIDKFPISRPNLTFSTLTVSNMSPEDSSIYLCSGDSSDRGDGYTFGSGTRLTVV.

This rearrangement joins TRBV11-1 to TRBJ1-1, with a weak D call TRBD1 (6 bases). V shed 7 bases and J shed 2 bases, with 11 bases lying between them. The CDR3 is 13 residues long. The germline CDR1 and CDR2 sequences are SGHAT and FQDESV (reference sequence). The CDR3 here is CASNNRENTEAFF. DNA of the CDR3: TGTGCCAGCAACAACAGGGAAAACACTGAAGCTTTCTTT.

The chain combines TRBV19 with TRBJ1-3; 10 nucleotides line up with TRBD1. Germline-derived CDR1 and CDR2 are LNHDA and SQIVND (reference sequence). J lost 4 bases, V lost 7 bases, and 7 bases had no gene match. The CDR3 runs to 15 residues. CDR3 DNA: TGTGCCAGTACCCGGGACAGGGGAGGCGGAAACACCATATATTTT. Its translation: CASTRDRGGGNTIYF.

The chain joins TRBV7-9 to TRBJ1-4; TRBD1 agrees at 8 bases. Germline trimming cut 5 bases from V and 0 bases from J; bases unmatched to any gene: 11. There are 18 residues in the CDR3. The germline V gene encodes CDR1 SEHNR and CDR2 FQNEAQ (reference sequence). Here the CDR3 DNA reads TGTGCCAGCAGCCCAATCGGACAGGGAAACCCAACTAATGAAAAACTGTTTTTT. As protein: CASSPIGQGNPTNEKLFF.

The chain joins TRBV6-2 or TRBV6-3 to TRBJ1-3, with 7 bases matching TRBD1. From germline, CDR1 is MNHEY and CDR2 SVGEGT. The ends lost 4 bases at V and 1 base at J; junction bases unmatched: 4. This CDR3 is 15 amino acids long. CDR3 protein: CASSSATGSGNTIYF. The DNA of the CDR3 is TGTGCCAGCAGTTCCGCGACAGGGTCTGGAAACACCATATATTTT.

This clone appeared a single time. The V and J genes are TRBV2 and TRBJ2-3, with 8 nucleotides matching TRBD1. V was clipped by 3 bases and J by 3 bases; unmatched bases: 5. Germline CDR1 is SNHLY and CDR2 is FYNNEI. This CDR3 region has 15 residues. The DNA of the CDR3 is TGTGCCAGCAGTGATTTCCGACAGGGGACAGATACGCAGTATTTT. Translated: CASSDFRQGTDTQYF.